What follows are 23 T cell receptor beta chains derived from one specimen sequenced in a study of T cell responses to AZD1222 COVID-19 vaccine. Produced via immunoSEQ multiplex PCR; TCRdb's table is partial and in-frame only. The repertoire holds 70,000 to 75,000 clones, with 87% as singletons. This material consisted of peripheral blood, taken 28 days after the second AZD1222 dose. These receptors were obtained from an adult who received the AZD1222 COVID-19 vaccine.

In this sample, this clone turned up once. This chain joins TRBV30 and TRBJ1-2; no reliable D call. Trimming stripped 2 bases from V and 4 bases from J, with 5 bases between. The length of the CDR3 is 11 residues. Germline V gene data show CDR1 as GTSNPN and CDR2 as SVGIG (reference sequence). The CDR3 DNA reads TGTGCCTGGAGTCTTGGCTATGGCTACACCTTC. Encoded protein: CAWSLGYGYTF.

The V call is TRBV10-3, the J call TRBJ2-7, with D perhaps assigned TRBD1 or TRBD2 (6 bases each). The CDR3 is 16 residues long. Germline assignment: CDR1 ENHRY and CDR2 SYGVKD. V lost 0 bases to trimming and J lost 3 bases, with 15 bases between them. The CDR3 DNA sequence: TGTGCCATCAGTGAGTCGACCGGCAGGGGAGGCTACGAGCAGTACTTC. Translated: CAISESTGRGGYEQYF.

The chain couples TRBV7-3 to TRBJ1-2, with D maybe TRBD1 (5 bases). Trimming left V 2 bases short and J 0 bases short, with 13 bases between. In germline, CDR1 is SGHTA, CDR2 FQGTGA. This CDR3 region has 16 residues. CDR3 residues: CASSLEGAVPNYGYTF. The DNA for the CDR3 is TGTGCCAGCAGCTTAGAAGGGGCAGTTCCTAACTATGGCTACACCTTC.

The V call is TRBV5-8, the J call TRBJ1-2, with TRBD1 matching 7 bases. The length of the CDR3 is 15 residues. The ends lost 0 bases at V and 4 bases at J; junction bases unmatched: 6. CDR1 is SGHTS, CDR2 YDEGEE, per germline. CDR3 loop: CASSLEGRGGYGYTF. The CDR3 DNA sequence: TGTGCCAGCAGCTTGGAAGGCAGGGGGGGCTATGGCTACACCTTC.

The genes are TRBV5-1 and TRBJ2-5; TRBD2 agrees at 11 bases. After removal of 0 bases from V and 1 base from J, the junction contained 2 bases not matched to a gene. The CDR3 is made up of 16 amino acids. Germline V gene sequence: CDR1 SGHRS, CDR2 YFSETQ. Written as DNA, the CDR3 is TGCGCCAGCAGCTTGGATACTAGCGGGAGCCAAGAGACCCAGTACTTC. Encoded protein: CASSLDTSGSQETQYF.

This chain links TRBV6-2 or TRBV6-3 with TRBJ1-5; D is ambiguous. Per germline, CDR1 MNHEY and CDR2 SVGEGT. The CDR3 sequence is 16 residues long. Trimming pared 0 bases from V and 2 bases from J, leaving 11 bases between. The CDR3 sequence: CASSYSERAGNQPQHF. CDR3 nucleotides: TGTGCCAGCAGTTACTCGGAACGGGCAGGCAATCAGCCCCAGCATTTT.

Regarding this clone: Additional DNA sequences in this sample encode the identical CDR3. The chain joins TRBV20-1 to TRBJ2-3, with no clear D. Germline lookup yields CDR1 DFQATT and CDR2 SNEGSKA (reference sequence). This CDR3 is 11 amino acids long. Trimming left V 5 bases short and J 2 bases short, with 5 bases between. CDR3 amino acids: CSAPLTDTQYF. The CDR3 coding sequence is TGCAGTGCTCCGCTCACAGATACGCAGTATTTT.

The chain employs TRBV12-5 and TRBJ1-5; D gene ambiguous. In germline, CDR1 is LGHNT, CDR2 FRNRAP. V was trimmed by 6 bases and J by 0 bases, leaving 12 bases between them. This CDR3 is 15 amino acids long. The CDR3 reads CASGASGFSNQPQHF. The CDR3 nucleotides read TGTGCTAGTGGGGCCTCAGGTTTTAGCAATCAGCCCCAGCATTTT. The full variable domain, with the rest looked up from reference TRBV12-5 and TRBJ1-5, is DARVTQTPRHKVTEMGQEVTMRCQPILGHNTVFWYRQTMMQGLELLAYFRNRAPLDDSGMPKDRFSAEMPDATLATLKIQPSEPRDSAVYFCASGASGFSNQPQHFGDGTRLSIL.

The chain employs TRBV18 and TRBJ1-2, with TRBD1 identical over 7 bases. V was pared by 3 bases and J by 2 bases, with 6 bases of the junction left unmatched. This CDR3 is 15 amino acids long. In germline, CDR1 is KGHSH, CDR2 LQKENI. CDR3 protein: CASSPGQGGNYGYTF. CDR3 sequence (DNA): TGTGCCAGCTCACCCGGACAAGGGGGCAACTATGGCTACACCTTC.

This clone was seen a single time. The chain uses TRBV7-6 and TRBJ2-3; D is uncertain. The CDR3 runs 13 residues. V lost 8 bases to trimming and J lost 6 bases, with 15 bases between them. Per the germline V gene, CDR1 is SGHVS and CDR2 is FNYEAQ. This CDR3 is CASGLGQEDTQYF. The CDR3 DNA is TGTGCCAGCGGCCTAGGCCAAGAGGATACGCAGTATTTT.

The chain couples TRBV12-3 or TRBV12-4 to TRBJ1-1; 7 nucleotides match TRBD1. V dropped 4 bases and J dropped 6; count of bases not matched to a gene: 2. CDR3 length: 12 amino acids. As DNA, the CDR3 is TGTGCCAGCAGTTGGGGGACAGCTGAAGCTTTCTTT. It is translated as CASSWGTAEAFF.

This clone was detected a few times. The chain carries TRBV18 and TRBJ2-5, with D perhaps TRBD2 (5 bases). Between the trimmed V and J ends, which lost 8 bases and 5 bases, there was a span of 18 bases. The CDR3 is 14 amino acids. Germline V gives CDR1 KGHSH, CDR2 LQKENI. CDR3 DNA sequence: TGTGCCAGCCTTGGTGGAGGAGAGGTTGAGACCCAGTACTTC. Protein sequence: CASLGGGEVETQYF.

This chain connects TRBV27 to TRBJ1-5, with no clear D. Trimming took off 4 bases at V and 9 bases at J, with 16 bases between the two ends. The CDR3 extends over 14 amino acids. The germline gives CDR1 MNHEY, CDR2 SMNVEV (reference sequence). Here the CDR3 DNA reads TGTGCCAGCAGTTCTGGAACGGGCCCCTCGCCCCAGCATTTT. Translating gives CASSSGTGPSPQHF.

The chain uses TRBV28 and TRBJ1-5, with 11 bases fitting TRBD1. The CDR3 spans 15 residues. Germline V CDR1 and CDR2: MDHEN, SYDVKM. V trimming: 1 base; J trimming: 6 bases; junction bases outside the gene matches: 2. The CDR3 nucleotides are TGTGCCAGCAGTTTATCCGGACAGGGGGCTCAGCCCCAGCATTTT. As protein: CASSLSGQGAQPQHF. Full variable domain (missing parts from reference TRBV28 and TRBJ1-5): DVKVTQSSRYLVKRTGEKVFLECVQDMDHENMFWYRQDPGLGLRLIYFSYDVKMKEKGDIPEGYSVSREKKERFSLILESASTNQTSMYLCASSLSGQGAQPQHFGDGTRLSIL.

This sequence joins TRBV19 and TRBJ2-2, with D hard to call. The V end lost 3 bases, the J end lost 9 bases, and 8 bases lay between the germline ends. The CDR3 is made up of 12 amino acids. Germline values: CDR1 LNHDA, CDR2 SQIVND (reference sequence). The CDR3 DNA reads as TGTGCCAGTAGTATGAACCGCCGGGAGCTGTTTTTT. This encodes CASSMNRRELFF.

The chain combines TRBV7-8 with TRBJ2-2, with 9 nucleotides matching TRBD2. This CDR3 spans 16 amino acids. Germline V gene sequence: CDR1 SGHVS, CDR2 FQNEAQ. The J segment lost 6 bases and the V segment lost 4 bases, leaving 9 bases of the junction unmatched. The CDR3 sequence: CASSSGSGSLPGELFF. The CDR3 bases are TGTGCCAGCAGCTCGGGTAGCGGGAGTCTACCCGGGGAGCTGTTTTTT.

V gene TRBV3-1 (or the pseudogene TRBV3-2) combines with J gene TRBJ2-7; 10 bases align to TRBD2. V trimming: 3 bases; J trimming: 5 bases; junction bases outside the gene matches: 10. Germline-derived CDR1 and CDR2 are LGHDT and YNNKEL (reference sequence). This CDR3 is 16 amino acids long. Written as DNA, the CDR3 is TGTGCCAGCAGCCAGAGTTTTACTAGCGGGATTCACGAGCAGTACTTC. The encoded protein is CASSQSFTSGIHEQYF.

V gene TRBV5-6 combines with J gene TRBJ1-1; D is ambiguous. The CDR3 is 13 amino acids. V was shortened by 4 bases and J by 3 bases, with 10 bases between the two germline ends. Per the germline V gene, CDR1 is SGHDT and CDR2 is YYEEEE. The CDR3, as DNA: TGTGCCAGCAGCCCCTGGGTACACACTGAAGCTTTCTTT. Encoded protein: CASSPWVHTEAFF.

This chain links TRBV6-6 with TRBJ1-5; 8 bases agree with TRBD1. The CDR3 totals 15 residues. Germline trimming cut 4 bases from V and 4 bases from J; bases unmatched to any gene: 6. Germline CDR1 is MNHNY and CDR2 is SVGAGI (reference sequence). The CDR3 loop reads CASSSTGGQNQPQHF. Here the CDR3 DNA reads TGTGCCAGCAGTTCAACAGGGGGGCAGAATCAGCCCCAGCATTTT.

CDR3 sequence reads: CASSTSKADTQYF. The CDR3 DNA follows: TGTGCCAGCAGCACCTCGAAGGCAGATACGCAGTATTTT. The chain carries TRBV12-3 or TRBV12-4 and TRBJ2-3; the D is unclear. This CDR3 has 13 amino acids. V lost 6 bases and J lost 4, with 11 bases in between.

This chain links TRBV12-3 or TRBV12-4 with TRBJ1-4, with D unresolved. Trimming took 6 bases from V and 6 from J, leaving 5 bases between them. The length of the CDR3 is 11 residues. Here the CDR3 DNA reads TGTGCCAGCAGACATGATGAAAAACTGTTTTTT. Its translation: CASRHDEKLFF.

CDR3 loop: CASSPQILNYGYTF. In DNA form, the CDR3 reads TGTGCCAGCAGCCCCCAGATCCTAAACTATGGCTACACCTTC. The chain links TRBV11-2 to TRBJ1-2; no clear D gene. Trimming removed 5 bases from V and 2 bases from J, with 12 bases in between. The CDR3 is made up of 14 amino acids. Germline V CDR1 and CDR2: SGHAT, FQNNGV. Combining the CDR3 with reference TRBV11-2 and TRBJ1-2 gives the whole variable domain EAGVAQSPRYKIIEKRQSVAFWCNPISGHATLYWYQQILGQGPKLLIQFQNNGVVDDSQLPKDRFSAERLKGVDSTLKIQPAKLEDSAVYLCASSPQILNYGYTFGSGTRLTVV.

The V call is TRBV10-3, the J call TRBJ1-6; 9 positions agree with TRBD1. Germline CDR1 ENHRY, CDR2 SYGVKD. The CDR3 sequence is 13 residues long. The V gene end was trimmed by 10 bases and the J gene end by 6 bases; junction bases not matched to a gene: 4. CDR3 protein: CATAGQGNSPLHF. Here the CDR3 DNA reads TGTGCCACCGCGGGACAGGGTAATTCACCCCTCCACTTT.